This T cell receptor (beta chain) was identified in a study of T-cell memory formation after mild COVID-19. From the 5' RACE reads, TCRdb called clonotypes with MiXCR, one entry per CDR3 protein. The sample yields 55,000 to 75,000 distinct CDR3 sequences, roughly 25% seen once. The CDR3 runs to 15 residues. Looked up from germline, CDR1 is SGDLS and CDR2 is YYNGEE. Trimming at V came to 6 bases and at J to 2 bases, leaving 9 bases not matched to a gene. The chain has TRBV9 and TRBJ2-5; TRBD2 matches 8 bases. This clonotype was sampled from a man younger than 35 who had mild COVID-19 (a few samples of this study predate the infection). Cell type and time point are not known. Sequencing used PBMCs or a T cell subset sorted from them (not recorded which). CDR3 nucleotides: TGTGCCAGCACCCAAGCGGGGGCCCCTCAAGAGACCCAGTACTTC. Translating it yields CASTQAGAPQETQYF.